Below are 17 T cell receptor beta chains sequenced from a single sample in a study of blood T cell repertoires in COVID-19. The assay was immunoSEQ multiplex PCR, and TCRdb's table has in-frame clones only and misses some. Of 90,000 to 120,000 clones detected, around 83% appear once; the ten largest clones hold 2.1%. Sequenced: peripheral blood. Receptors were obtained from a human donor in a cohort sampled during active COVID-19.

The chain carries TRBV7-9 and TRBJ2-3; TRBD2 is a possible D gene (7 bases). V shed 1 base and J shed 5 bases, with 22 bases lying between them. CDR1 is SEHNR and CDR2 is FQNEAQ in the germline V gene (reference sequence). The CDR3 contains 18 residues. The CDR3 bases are TGTGCCAGCAGCTTAGGGTCCGGGGGGCGAATTGGTGAAGATACGCAGTATTTT. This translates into CASSLGSGGRIGEDTQYF.

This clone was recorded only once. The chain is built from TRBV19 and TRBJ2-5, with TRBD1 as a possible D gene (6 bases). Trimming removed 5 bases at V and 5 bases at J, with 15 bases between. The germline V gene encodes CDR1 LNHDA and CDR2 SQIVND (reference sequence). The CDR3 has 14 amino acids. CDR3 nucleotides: TGTGCCAGTAGTGCAGCAGGGGTCCAGGAGACCCAGTACTTC. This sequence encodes CASSAAGVQETQYF.

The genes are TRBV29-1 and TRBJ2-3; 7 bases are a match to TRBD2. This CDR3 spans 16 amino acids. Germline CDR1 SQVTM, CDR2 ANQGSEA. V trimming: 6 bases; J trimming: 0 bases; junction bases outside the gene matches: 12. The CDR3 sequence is CSVGGEGGGSTDTQYF. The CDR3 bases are TGCAGCGTCGGAGGAGAGGGCGGGGGAAGCACAGATACGCAGTATTTT.

The CDR3: CASSASGGAAADTQYF. CDR3 DNA: TGTGCCAGCAGTGCCTCAGGGGGCGCGGCCGCAGATACGCAGTATTTT. V and J are TRBV6-1 and TRBJ2-3, with TRBD1 matching 8 bases. The CDR3 is 16 residues long. Germline CDR1 reads MNHNS; CDR2 reads SASEGT. J was trimmed by 4 bases and V by 4 bases; bases with no gene match: 10.

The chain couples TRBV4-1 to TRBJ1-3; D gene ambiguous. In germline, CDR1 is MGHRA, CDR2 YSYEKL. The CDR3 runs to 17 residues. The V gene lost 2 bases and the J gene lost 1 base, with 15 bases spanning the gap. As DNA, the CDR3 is TGCGCCAGCAGCCAATCGGCGATTTCGGGGTCTGGAAACACCATATATTTT. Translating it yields CASSQSAISGSGNTIYF.

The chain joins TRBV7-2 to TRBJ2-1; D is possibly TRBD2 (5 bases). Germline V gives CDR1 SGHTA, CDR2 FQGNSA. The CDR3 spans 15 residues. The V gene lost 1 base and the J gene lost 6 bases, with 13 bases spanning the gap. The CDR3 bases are TGTGCCAGCAGCTTAGGTACACTAGTTCTCAATGAGCAGTTCTTC. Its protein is CASSLGTLVLNEQFF.

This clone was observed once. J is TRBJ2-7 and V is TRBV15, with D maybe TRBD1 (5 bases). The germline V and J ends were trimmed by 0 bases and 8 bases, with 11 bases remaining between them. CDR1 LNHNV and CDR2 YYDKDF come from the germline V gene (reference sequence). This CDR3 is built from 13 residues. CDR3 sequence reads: CATSRDSRGKQYF. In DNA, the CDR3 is TGTGCCACCAGCAGAGATAGTAGGGGCAAGCAGTACTTC. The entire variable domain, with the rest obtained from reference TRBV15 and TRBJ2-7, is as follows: DAMVIQNPRYQVTQFGKPVTLSCSQTLNHNVMYWYQQKSSQAPKLLFHYYDKDFNNEADTPDNFQSRRPNTSFCFLDIRSPGLGDTAMYLCATSRDSRGKQYFGPGTRLTVT.

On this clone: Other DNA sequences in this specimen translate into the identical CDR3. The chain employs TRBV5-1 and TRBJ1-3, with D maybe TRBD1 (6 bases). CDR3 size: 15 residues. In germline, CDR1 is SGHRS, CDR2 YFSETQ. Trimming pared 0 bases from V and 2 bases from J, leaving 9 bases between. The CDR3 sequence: CASSLESGAGNTIYF. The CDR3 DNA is TGCGCCAGCAGCTTGGAATCAGGGGCTGGAAACACCATATATTTT.

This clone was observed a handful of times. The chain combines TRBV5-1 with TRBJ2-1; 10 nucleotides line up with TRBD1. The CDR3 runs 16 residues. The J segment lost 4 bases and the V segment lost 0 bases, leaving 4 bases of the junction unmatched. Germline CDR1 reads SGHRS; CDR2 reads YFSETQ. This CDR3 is CASSLGDRGQYNEQFF. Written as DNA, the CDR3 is TGCGCCAGCAGCTTGGGGGACAGGGGCCAATACAATGAGCAGTTCTTC.

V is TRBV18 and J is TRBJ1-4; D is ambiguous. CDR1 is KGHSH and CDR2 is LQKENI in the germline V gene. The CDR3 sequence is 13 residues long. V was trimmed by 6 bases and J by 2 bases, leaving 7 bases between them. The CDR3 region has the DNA TGTGCCAGCTCCCGGGAGACTAATGAAAAACTGTTTTTT. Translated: CASSRETNEKLFF.

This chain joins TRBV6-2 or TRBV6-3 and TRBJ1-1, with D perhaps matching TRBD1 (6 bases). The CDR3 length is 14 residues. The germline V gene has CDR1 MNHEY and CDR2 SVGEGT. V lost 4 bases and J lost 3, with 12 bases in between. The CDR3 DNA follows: TGTGCCAGCAGTTCTCAGGGGACGCACACTGAAGCTTTCTTT. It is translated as CASSSQGTHTEAFF.

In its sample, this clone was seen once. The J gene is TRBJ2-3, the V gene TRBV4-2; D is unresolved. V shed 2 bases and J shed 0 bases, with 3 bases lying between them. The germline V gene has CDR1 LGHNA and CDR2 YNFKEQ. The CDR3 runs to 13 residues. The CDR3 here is CASSQLSTDTQYF. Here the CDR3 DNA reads TGTGCCAGCAGCCAACTTAGCACAGATACGCAGTATTTT.

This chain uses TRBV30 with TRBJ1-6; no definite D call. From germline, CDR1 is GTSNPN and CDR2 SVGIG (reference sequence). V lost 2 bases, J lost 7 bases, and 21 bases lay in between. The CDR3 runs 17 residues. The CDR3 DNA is TGTGCCTGGAGTACTGCGCCGGACTGGCGTTCGAATTCACCCCTCCACTTT. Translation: CAWSTAPDWRSNSPLHF.

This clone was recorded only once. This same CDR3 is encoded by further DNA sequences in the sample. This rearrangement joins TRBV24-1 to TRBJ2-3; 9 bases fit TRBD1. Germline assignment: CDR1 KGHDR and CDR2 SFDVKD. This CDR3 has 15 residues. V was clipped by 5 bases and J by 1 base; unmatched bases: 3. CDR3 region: CATSARDRGTDTQYF. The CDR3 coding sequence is TGTGCCACCAGTGCGCGGGACAGGGGCACAGATACGCAGTATTTT.

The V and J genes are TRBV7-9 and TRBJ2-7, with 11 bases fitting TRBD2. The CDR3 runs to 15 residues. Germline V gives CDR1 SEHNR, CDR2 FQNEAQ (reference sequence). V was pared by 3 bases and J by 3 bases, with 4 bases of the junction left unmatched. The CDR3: CASSLRLAGLYEQYF. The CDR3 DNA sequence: TGTGCCAGCAGCTTGAGACTAGCGGGACTCTACGAGCAGTACTTC.

Here the CDR3 DNA reads TGCGCCAGCCTTCTTAGGGGGCGCGCGACCCAGTACTTC. It is translated as CASLLRGRATQYF. The chain carries TRBV10-1 and TRBJ2-5, with 7 nucleotides matching TRBD1. V shed 8 bases, J shed 7 bases, and the junction held 10 bases outside the gene matches. CDR3 size: 13 residues. Germline lookup yields CDR1 WNHNN and CDR2 SYGVQD (reference sequence).

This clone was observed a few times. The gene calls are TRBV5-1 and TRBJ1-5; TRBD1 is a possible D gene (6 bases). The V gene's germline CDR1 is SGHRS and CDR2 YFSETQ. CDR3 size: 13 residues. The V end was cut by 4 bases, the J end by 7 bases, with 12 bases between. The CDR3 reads CASSLNREQPQHF. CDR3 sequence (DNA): TGCGCCAGCAGCCTCAACAGGGAACAGCCCCAGCATTTT. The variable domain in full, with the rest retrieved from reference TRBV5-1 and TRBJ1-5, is KAGVTQTPRYLIKTRGQQVTLSCSPISGHRSVSWYQQTPGQGLQFLFEYFSETQRNKGNFPGRFSGRQFSNSRSEMNVSTLELGDSALYLCASSLNREQPQHFGDGTRLSIL.